Listed below are T cell receptor beta chains from one sample, sequenced in a study of T cell responses to AZD1222 COVID-19 vaccine. Measured with immunoSEQ multiplex PCR; TCRdb has only the in-frame clones, and not every one. The sample has roughly 120,000 clones; 70% to 90% are singletons. The sequenced sample was peripheral blood, obtained on day 0 of AZD1222 vaccination. These TCRs come from an adult in good health. Each CDR3 is given with its conserved first and last residue.

V | CDR3
TRBV18 | CASSQLGEGEQYF
TRBV5-1 | CASSGNRADTEAFF
TRBV19 | CASRNRENSPLHF
TRBV4-1 | CASSQGRSTGNSPLHF
TRBV10-3 | CAISEPNSYGYTF
TRBV6-2/TRBV6-3 | CASSLGRSSYEQYF
TRBV6-5 | CASSYGQGAWETQYF
TRBV28 | CASSLGGSGKLFF
TRBV6-2/TRBV6-3 | CASSFRDRQHF
TRBV2 | CASSVRGQGAVGELFF
TRBV4-1 | CASSRGREGPGGNTIYF
TRBV28 | CASSFFDLQTGPGELFF
TRBV7-3 | CASSQSEGFYNEQFF
TRBV18 | CASSPRSGGASYEQYF
TRBV6-2/TRBV6-3 | CASSPHGGALSNQPQHF
TRBV12-3/TRBV12-4 | CASSFAQGETQYF
TRBV5-4 | CASSLGGRELNEQYF
TRBV10-3 | CAISAGERNYGYTF
TRBV7-9 | CASSLGFRNEKLFF
TRBV19 | CASRDRLTSSYNSPLHF
TRBV2 | CASRQGSNTGELFF
TRBV4-2 | CASSQGEGESQPQHF
TRBV19 | CASREDRGVNTEAFF
TRBV6-4 | CASSVEGASYNEQFF
TRBV5-8 | CASSLIRTGGLDSPLHF
TRBV6-2/TRBV6-3 | CASSNPKGSKSPLHF
TRBV11-3 | CASSLEGPGTGNTIYF
TRBV28 | CASSWTVGSGDNEQFF
TRBV2 | CASRGQAFNQPQHF
TRBV19 | CASSIVGLNTGELFF